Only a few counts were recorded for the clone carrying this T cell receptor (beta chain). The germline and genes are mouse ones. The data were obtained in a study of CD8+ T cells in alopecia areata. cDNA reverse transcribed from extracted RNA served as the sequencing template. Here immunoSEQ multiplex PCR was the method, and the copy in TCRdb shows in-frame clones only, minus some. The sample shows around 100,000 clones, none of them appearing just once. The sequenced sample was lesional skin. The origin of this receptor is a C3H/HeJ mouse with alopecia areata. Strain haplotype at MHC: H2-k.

CDR3 residues: CASSLPGQSAETLYF. The CDR3 DNA, read in part, is TGTGCCAGCAGCCTCCCGGGACAGAGTGCAGAA. The chain recombines TRBV19 with TRBJ2-3; 7 bases match TRBD1. The CDR3 end lies 4 residues beyond the end of the read and is filled in from the germline J gene. With V trimmed by 5 bases and J by 0 bases, 6 bases remained unmatched. CDR3 length equals 15 residues. Germline lookup yields CDR1 FNHDT and CDR2 SITEND (reference sequence).